This entry lists 28 T cell receptor beta chains sequenced from one sample in a study of cytomegalovirus exposure and HLA in healthy donors. The PCR made use of 60 Vbeta and 13 Jbeta primers. Measured with immunoSEQ multiplex PCR; TCRdb has only the in-frame clones, and not every one. The sample has about 84,000 clones; 63% are singletons. What was sequenced was PBMCs. The receptors originated from a middle-aged woman in good health and CMV-seropositive.

The rearrangement joins TRBV5-1 to TRBJ1-1; D is undetermined. The CDR3 consists of 14 residues. Germline-derived CDR1 and CDR2 are SGHRS and YFSETQ. Deletions cut 0 bases from V and 4 bases from J, with 10 bases between. CDR3 loop: CASSLESGATEAFF. In DNA, the CDR3 is TGCGCCAGCAGCTTGGAATCCGGAGCCACTGAAGCTTTCTTT.

This chain uses TRBV29-1 with TRBJ1-1; 8 bases are shared with TRBD1. The CDR3 consists of 14 residues. V shed 3 bases and J 0 bases; nucleotides not matched to a gene: 3. Germline V gene lookup returns CDR1 SQVTM and CDR2 ANQGSEA. The CDR3, as DNA: TGCAGCGTTGAGGAACAGGGGGTGAACACTGAAGCTTTCTTT. Its protein is CSVEEQGVNTEAFF.

The chain joins TRBV5-8 to TRBJ2-3, with 8 bases matching TRBD2. Trimming at V came to 1 base and at J to 4 bases, leaving 5 bases not matched to a gene. The V gene's germline CDR1 is SGHTS and CDR2 YDEGEE. The CDR3 is 15 amino acids. CDR3 in amino acids: CASSLIGLAADTQYF. The CDR3 nucleotides are TGTGCCAGCAGCTTGATAGGACTAGCAGCAGATACGCAGTATTTT.

The rearrangement links TRBV19 to TRBJ1-1; 10 bases are shared with TRBD1. The CDR3 is made up of 16 amino acids. V trimming: 0 bases; J trimming: 4 bases; junction bases outside the gene matches: 5. CDR1 is LNHDA and CDR2 is SQIVND in the germline V gene (reference sequence). This CDR3 reads CASSIEWGQGSTEAFF. The CDR3, as DNA: TGTGCCAGTAGTATAGAATGGGGACAGGGGAGCACTGAAGCTTTCTTT.

This clone was observed a few times. The rearrangement uses TRBV7-2 and TRBJ1-1; D possibly corresponds to TRBD1 (5 bases). CDR3 size: 15 residues. V was clipped by 2 bases and J by 6 bases, with 16 bases between them. Germline-derived CDR1 and CDR2 are SGHTA and FQGNSA. The CDR3 region has the DNA TGTGCCAGCAGCTTAATCGTCCAGGGACTTTCTGAAGCTTTCTTT. This codes for CASSLIVQGLSEAFF.

The J gene is TRBJ1-2, the V gene TRBV5-1; D unresolved. The length of the CDR3 is 15 residues. Germline CDR1 is SGHRS and CDR2 is YFSETQ. With 4 bases removed from V and 4 bases from J, the gap between germline ends came to 17 bases. The CDR3 DNA is TGCGCCAGCAGCCTAGACGGCTTTCCTGCCTATGGCTACACCTTC. This sequence encodes CASSLDGFPAYGYTF.

This clone was picked up a small number of times. This chain connects TRBV6-6 to TRBJ2-7, with D unclear. The CDR3 is made up of 13 amino acids. V was cut by 2 bases and J by 3 bases, with 8 bases left in between. CDR1 and CDR2 from the germline V gene are MNHNY and SVGAGI (reference sequence). CDR3 protein: CASSYVIGYEQYF. As DNA, the CDR3 is TGTGCCAGCAGTTACGTTATCGGCTACGAGCAGTACTTC.

The chain links TRBV9 to TRBJ2-1; D perhaps matches TRBD2 (6 bases). Germline CDR1 is SGDLS and CDR2 is YYNGEE. This CDR3 comprises 19 residues. Trimming took 3 bases from V and 2 from J, leaving 24 bases between them. CDR3 residues: CASSGRLGLTQETYNEQFF. The CDR3 region has the DNA TGTGCCAGCAGCGGCCGCCTTGGACTAACCCAGGAGACCTACAATGAGCAGTTCTTC.

The chain couples TRBV5-4 to TRBJ2-1; a possible D gene is TRBD2 (7 bases). CDR1 is SGHNT, CDR2 YYREEE, per germline (reference sequence). This CDR3 contains 13 residues. Trimming pared 4 bases from V and 5 bases from J, leaving 10 bases between. The CDR3 loop is CASSPGGHNEQFF. DNA of the CDR3: TGTGCCAGCAGCCCCGGGGGGCACAATGAGCAGTTCTTC.

The chain couples TRBV5-1 to TRBJ2-1; D is possibly TRBD1 (6 bases). Germline loops: CDR1 SGHRS, CDR2 YFSETQ. The CDR3 has 12 amino acids. Trimming took off 4 bases at V and 4 bases at J, with 6 bases between the two ends. The CDR3 region is CASSTGYNEQFF. The CDR3 DNA is TGCGCCAGCAGCACAGGGTACAATGAGCAGTTCTTC.

This clone is a singleton in its sample. The chain recombines TRBV30 with TRBJ2-7; TRBD2 is a possible D gene (5 bases). The V end lost 4 bases, the J end lost 2 bases, and 9 bases lay between the germline ends. In germline, CDR1 is GTSNPN, CDR2 SVGIG (reference sequence). The CDR3 contains 12 residues. The CDR3 region is CAWMTGTYEQYF. The CDR3 nucleotides are TGTGCCTGGATGACGGGAACCTACGAGCAGTACTTC.

The rearrangement joins TRBV4-1 to TRBJ2-1, with a weak D call TRBD2 (6 bases). The CDR3 contains 17 residues. Trimming left V 6 bases short and J 6 bases short, with 24 bases between. Germline V gives CDR1 MGHRA, CDR2 YSYEKL. The CDR3 sequence is CASRPTSRVLGGNEQFF. CDR3 in DNA: TGCGCCAGCAGGCCCACCTCCAGGGTTCTGGGAGGCAATGAGCAGTTCTTC.

V usage is TRBV19 and J usage is TRBJ1-1, with 9 bases that match TRBD1. The V gene's germline CDR1 is LNHDA and CDR2 SQIVND (reference sequence). The CDR3 covers 14 residues. The trim removed 8 bases at V and 0 bases at J, leaving 4 bases unmatched. This CDR3 reads CASLDRGLNTEAFF. Here the CDR3 DNA reads TGTGCCAGTTTGGACAGGGGATTGAACACTGAAGCTTTCTTT.

The chain has TRBV9 and TRBJ2-5; 8 bases line up with TRBD2. CDR1 and CDR2 (germline): SGDLS, YYNGEE. V lost 0 bases to trimming and J lost 4 bases; unmatched junction nucleotides: 5. The CDR3 extends over 15 amino acids. DNA of the CDR3: TGTGCCAGCAGCGTAGTTAGCGGGGTGAGAGAGACCCAGTACTTC. This encodes CASSVVSGVRETQYF.

This chain joins TRBV5-4 and TRBJ2-1, with 10 bases aligning to TRBD2. Germline V gives CDR1 SGHNT, CDR2 YYREEE (reference sequence). The CDR3 runs to 16 residues. With 3 bases clipped from V and 6 bases from J, the junction kept 9 bases outside the gene matches. CDR3 nucleotides: TGTGCCAGCAGCTCCCCGGCCCAGCGGGGGGGCAATGAGCAGTTCTTC. This codes for CASSSPAQRGGNEQFF.

This chain joins TRBV7-2 and TRBJ2-7; maybe TRBD2 (5 bases). The CDR3 is 13 residues long. Germline values: CDR1 SGHTA, CDR2 FQGNSA. Deletions cut 5 bases from V and 4 bases from J, with 12 bases between. The CDR3 bases are TGTGCCAGCAGCGCAGTGCGCGGGTACGAGCAGTACTTC. As protein: CASSAVRGYEQYF.

The J gene is TRBJ2-6, the V gene TRBV19; a possible D gene is TRBD2 (5 bases). The germline CDR1 and CDR2 sequences are LNHDA and SQIVND (reference sequence). V was trimmed by 1 base and J by 2 bases, leaving 12 bases between them. The CDR3 has 17 residues. The CDR3 coding sequence is TGTGCCAGTAGTATAGGCCTACTAGTGGCTGGGGCCAACGTCCTGACTTTC. Its translation: CASSIGLLVAGANVLTF.

In this sample, this clone turned up a few times. The chain uses TRBV11-2 and TRBJ1-6, with D perhaps matching TRBD1 (6 bases). The CDR3 consists of 13 residues. Per the germline V gene, CDR1 is SGHAT and CDR2 is FQNNGV. With 3 bases removed from V and 8 bases from J, the gap between germline ends came to 8 bases. The CDR3 DNA follows: TGTGCCAGCAGCTTCAACAGGGATTCACCCCTCCACTTT. Protein product: CASSFNRDSPLHF.

The chain has TRBV19 and TRBJ2-6; D is perhaps TRBD2 (6 bases). The CDR3 has 15 residues. Per the germline V gene, CDR1 is LNHDA and CDR2 is SQIVND (reference sequence). Trimming took 7 bases from V and 4 from J, leaving 14 bases between them. CDR3 in amino acids: CASNPGEAGANVLTF. CDR3 nucleotide sequence: TGTGCCAGTAACCCGGGAGAGGCGGGGGCCAACGTCCTGACTTTC.

The rearrangement uses TRBV10-2 and TRBJ2-5; TRBD1 is a possible D gene (6 bases). The V end was cut by 6 bases, the J end by 0 bases, with 11 bases between. CDR1 WSHSY and CDR2 SAAADI come from the germline V gene. The CDR3 contains 14 residues. CDR3 sequence: CASRGAGDQETQYF. The CDR3 coding sequence is TGCGCCAGCAGGGGGGCAGGGGACCAAGAGACCCAGTACTTC.

In its sample, this clone was seen a few times. Here the CDR3 reads CASSTTGGTEAFF. The CDR3 DNA reads as TGTGCCAGCAGCACCACAGGGGGCACTGAAGCTTTCTTT. This chain joins TRBV9 and TRBJ1-1, with 8 bases matching TRBD1. The CDR3 sequence is 13 residues long. Germline V gives CDR1 SGDLS, CDR2 YYNGEE. The V and J ends lost 4 bases and 4 bases, in that order; junction bases with no gene match: 3.

The gene calls are TRBV7-2 and TRBJ1-5; D is possibly TRBD1 (5 bases). The CDR3 covers 14 residues. V lost 5 bases and J lost 5, with 13 bases in between. Germline values: CDR1 SGHTA, CDR2 FQGNSA. The CDR3 DNA sequence: TGTGCCAGCAGCGAAGAGGCAGGGTATCAGCCCCAGCATTTT. Its translation is CASSEEAGYQPQHF.

J is TRBJ1-1 and V is TRBV4-1; a possible D gene is TRBD1 (6 bases). Trimming shortened V by 0 bases and J by 6 bases, and 8 bases separated the two germline ends. This CDR3 region has 13 residues. Germline assignment: CDR1 MGHRA and CDR2 YSYEKL. CDR3 in amino acids: CASSQESGAEAFF. CDR3 nucleotides: TGCGCCAGCAGCCAAGAGTCAGGGGCTGAAGCTTTCTTT.

The chain links TRBV27 to TRBJ2-3, with D perhaps matching TRBD2 (5 bases). The V gene's germline CDR1 is MNHEY and CDR2 SMNVEV (reference sequence). Trimming pared 3 bases from V and 4 bases from J, leaving 14 bases between. The CDR3 is made up of 15 amino acids. DNA of the CDR3: TGTGCCAGCAGTTTCGGAGGTCGGGTGTCAGATACGCAGTATTTT. Its translation is CASSFGGRVSDTQYF.

The chain joins TRBV7-2 to TRBJ2-7; no reliable D call. The CDR3 sequence is 12 residues long. The V gene's germline CDR1 is SGHTA and CDR2 FQGNSA. V was clipped by 4 bases and J by 4 bases, with 8 bases between them. CDR3: CASSSLGYEQYF. In DNA, the CDR3 is TGTGCCAGCAGCTCCCTAGGATACGAGCAGTACTTC.

The J gene is TRBJ1-4, the V gene TRBV30; TRBD1 might be the D (5 bases). V lost 5 bases and J lost 8, with 12 bases in between. The CDR3 is 12 amino acids. In germline, CDR1 is GTSNPN, CDR2 SVGIG (reference sequence). The CDR3 bases are TGTGCCTGGGGAGGGCGGGGGGAAAAACTGTTTTTT. Translation gives CAWGGRGEKLFF.

This clone was seen a few times. The chain combines TRBV28 with TRBJ1-3, with D unclear. V lost 1 base and J lost 7, with 8 bases in between. Per the germline V gene, CDR1 is MDHEN and CDR2 is SYDVKM. The length of the CDR3 is 13 residues. CDR3 sequence: CASSLSRSNTIYF. Written as DNA, the CDR3 is TGTGCCAGCAGTTTATCCCGGAGCAACACCATATATTTT.

The CDR3: CASSFPGTSGRGEQFF. CDR3 nucleotides: TGTGCCAGCAGCTTCCCTGGGACTAGCGGGAGGGGTGAGCAGTTCTTC. The rearrangement uses TRBV5-4 and TRBJ2-1; 16 positions agree with TRBD2. The CDR3 spans 16 residues. The germline V gene has CDR1 SGHNT and CDR2 YYREEE (reference sequence). V shed 2 bases and J 9 bases; nucleotides not matched to a gene: 5.